The rows below give T cell receptor beta chains drawn from one sample of a study of cytomegalovirus exposure and HLA in healthy donors. The table came from immunoSEQ multiplex PCR; TCRdb's copy has only in-frame clones and leaves some out. The sample consists of approximately 73,000 clones, 60% to 70% of them appearing once. Sequencing was performed on PBMCs. All receptors come from a man aged 25-45 years in good health and CMV-seropositive. CDR3s include the opening cysteine and the closing phenylalanine or tryptophan. The D gene is left open where the match is weak. Where a row states a size, it is once, few, many or the class of an expanded clone; other rows omit it.

clone size,V gene,J gene,D gene,CDR3 protein,CDR3 DNA
NA,TRBV2,TRBJ2-1,TRBD2,CACEGLNRVNEQFF,TGTGCCTGCGAGGGACTAAACCGTGTCAATGAGCAGTTCTTC
NA,TRBV5-1,TRBJ1-5,NA,CASSLGAGNTVNQPQHF,TGCGCCAGCAGCTTGGGAGCAGGGAATACAGTCAATCAGCCCCAGCATTTT
NA,TRBV5-8,TRBJ2-7,NA,CASTRQVLGDYEQYF,TGTGCCAGCACCCGACAGGTGCTAGGGGACTACGAGCAGTACTTC
NA,TRBV7-9,TRBJ1-5,NA,CASSSTRENQPQHF,TGTGCCAGCAGCTCAACGAGGGAAAATCAGCCCCAGCATTTT
once,TRBV14,TRBJ1-2,TRBD1,CASSQNTGPGQPLYGYTF,TGTGCCAGCAGCCAAAATACCGGGCCGGGACAGCCGCTATATGGCTACACCTTC
few,TRBV11-3,TRBJ2-1,TRBD2,CASSLAGGSYNEQFF,TGTGCCAGCAGCTTAGCGGGAGGCTCCTACAATGAGCAGTTCTTC
NA,TRBV27,TRBJ1-2,NA,CASSLKPSGTYGYTF,TGTGCCAGCAGTTTAAAGCCCAGCGGGACCTATGGCTACACCTTC
NA,TRBV11-3,TRBJ2-7,TRBD1,CASSPGQYEQYF,TGTGCCAGCAGCCCGGGACAGTACGAGCAGTACTTC
NA,TRBV29-1,TRBJ2-6,TRBD1,CSVPTGGSGANVLTF,TGCAGCGTTCCTACAGGGGGCTCTGGGGCCAACGTCCTGACTTTC
NA,TRBV6-6,TRBJ1-5,TRBD1,CASSWGTGGLGQPQHF,TGTGCCAGCAGTTGGGGGACAGGGGGCTTGGGTCAGCCCCAGCATTTT
few,TRBV5-1,TRBJ2-5,TRBD2,CASSVQTSGGQETQYF,TGCGCCAGCAGCGTCCAGACTAGCGGGGGTCAAGAGACCCAGTACTTC
NA,TRBV19,TRBJ2-7,TRBD2,CASSIGTSGRFHEQYF,TGTGCCAGTAGTATAGGGACTAGCGGGAGGTTCCACGAGCAGTACTTC
NA,TRBV5-1,TRBJ2-3,TRBD2,CASVPTSGRADTQYF,TGCGCCAGCGTCCCCACTAGCGGGAGGGCAGATACGCAGTATTTT
NA,TRBV6-1,TRBJ2-4,TRBD1,CASSEGYRGNIQYF,TGTGCCAGCAGTGAGGGGTACAGGGGAAACATTCAGTACTTC
few,TRBV6-6,TRBJ1-2,TRBD1,CASSYSTGGRDGYTF,TGTGCCAGCAGTTACTCGACAGGGGGCCGGGATGGCTACACCTTC
NA,TRBV6-5,TRBJ1-6,NA,CASPRGSNSPLHF,TGTGCCAGCCCTCGGGGATCCAATTCACCCCTCCACTTT
few,TRBV28,TRBJ2-1,TRBD1,CASSLSPHIPFGSGQSYNEQFF,TGTGCCAGCAGTTTATCCCCTCATATACCCTTTGGGTCGGGACAGTCCTACAATGAGCAGTTCTTC
once,TRBV2,TRBJ1-5,NA,CASRERTADGPQHF,TGTGCCAGCAGGGAAAGGACAGCAGACGGGCCCCAGCATTTT
NA,TRBV7-2,TRBJ2-3,NA,CASRLGRNTQYF,TGTGCCAGCAGATTAGGGAGAAATACGCAGTATTTT
NA,TRBV13,TRBJ1-6,TRBD1,CASSVGTGGNYNSPLHF,TGTGCCAGCAGCGTTGGGACAGGGGGAAACTATAATTCACCCCTCCACTTT
NA,TRBV7-9,TRBJ2-7,TRBD1,CASSRGRTGKFSYEQYF,TGTGCCAGCAGCCGCGGTCGGACAGGGAAGTTTTCCTACGAGCAGTACTTC
NA,TRBV11-3,TRBJ1-2,NA,CASSPPPAGNYGYTF,TGTGCCAGCAGCCCCCCCCCGGCAGGGAACTATGGCTACACCTTC
NA,TRBV2,TRBJ1-2,NA,CASSRDSIYGYTF,TGTGCCAGCAGCCGGGACTCCATCTATGGCTACACCTTC
NA,TRBV9,TRBJ2-2,TRBD2,CASDPWGGNTGELFF,TGTGCCAGCGACCCGTGGGGGGGGAACACCGGGGAGCTGTTTTTT
NA,TRBV5-1,TRBJ2-7,TRBD1,CASSLAQGVINEQYF,TGCGCCAGCAGCTTGGCCCAGGGGGTAATCAACGAGCAGTACTTC
NA,TRBV2,TRBJ2-7,TRBD1,CASRDSGTGGYEQYF,TGTGCCAGCAGGGACTCCGGGACAGGGGGATACGAGCAGTACTTC
NA,TRBV4-3,TRBJ2-7,NA,CASSQEPVGSSYEQYF,TGCGCCAGCAGCCAAGAACCCGTGGGGAGCTCCTACGAGCAGTACTTC
few,TRBV29-1,TRBJ2-1,NA,CSVGRGGGDEQFF,TGCAGCGTTGGGCGCGGGGGCGGGGATGAGCAGTTCTTC
once,TRBV19,TRBJ2-5,TRBD2,CERRSGGPLGETQYF,TGTGAGAGGAGGTCGGGGGGGCCTTTGGGGGAGACCCAGTACTTC
NA,TRBV18,TRBJ2-5,TRBD2,CASSFPGLAGGETQYF,TGTGCCAGCTCATTCCCGGGACTAGCGGGAGGAGAGACCCAGTACTTC
NA,TRBV14,TRBJ1-2,NA,CASSQDMPGSGYGYTF,TGTGCCAGCAGCCAAGATATGCCGGGGTCGGGCTATGGCTACACCTTC
NA,TRBV6-1,TRBJ1-2,TRBD1,CASSEVGTGTYGYTF,TGTGCCAGCAGTGAAGTTGGGACAGGGACCTATGGCTACACCTTC
NA,TRBV21-1,TRBJ2-7,NA,CASSNTQGHPTYEQYF,TGTGCCAGCAGCAATACCCAGGGGCATCCAACCTACGAGCAGTACTTC
NA,TRBV28,TRBJ2-5,NA,CASSLYGDSTWQTQYF,TGTGCCAGCAGTTTATATGGGGACTCCACTTGGCAGACCCAGTACTTC
NA,TRBV6-1,TRBJ2-7,TRBD2,CASSDAGDLKQYF,TGTGCCAGCAGTGACGCGGGGGATCTGAAGCAGTACTTC
NA,TRBV7-9,TRBJ1-2,TRBD1,CASSLVITRQGLLGYTF,TGTGCCAGCAGCTTAGTAATTACCAGACAGGGCTTACTCGGCTACACCTTC
once,TRBV27,TRBJ2-1,NA,CASSQTGGLYNEQFF,TGTGCCAGCAGCCAGACTGGAGGTCTGTACAATGAGCAGTTCTTC
NA,TRBV4-1,TRBJ2-3,TRBD2,CASSQRFKTSGATDTQYF,TGCGCCAGCAGCCAAAGGTTCAAGACTAGCGGGGCCACAGATACGCAGTATTTT
NA,TRBV4-2,TRBJ2-5,TRBD1,CASSQPGGAEETQYF,TGTGCCAGCAGCCAACCAGGGGGCGCGGAGGAGACCCAGTACTTC
NA,TRBV7-3,TRBJ2-2,NA,CASSQTSSDTGELFF,TGTGCCAGCAGCCAGACTAGTTCCGACACCGGGGAGCTGTTTTTT
NA,TRBV5-4,TRBJ1-1,NA,CASSLDPGNTEAFF,TGTGCCAGCAGCTTGGACCCCGGGAACACTGAAGCTTTCTTT
NA,TRBV6-6,TRBJ2-7,NA,CASSYSKGERSYEQYF,TGTGCCAGCAGTTACTCTAAGGGGGAGAGGTCCTACGAGCAGTACTTC
NA,TRBV18,TRBJ1-3,NA,CASSPEQGSGNTIYF,TGTGCCAGCTCACCCGAACAGGGCTCTGGAAACACCATATATTTT
NA,TRBV6-5,TRBJ2-7,NA,CASSYSETVSSYEQYF,TGTGCCAGCAGTTACTCGGAGACAGTGAGCTCCTACGAGCAGTACTTC
NA,TRBV14,TRBJ2-7,NA,CASSQVGGYEQYF,TGTGCCAGCAGCCAAGTTGGAGGGTACGAGCAGTACTTC
NA,TRBV6-1,TRBJ1-1,TRBD1,CASRGDRGAYTEAFF,TGTGCCAGCAGGGGGGACAGGGGGGCCTACACTGAAGCTTTCTTT
few,TRBV29-1,TRBJ2-7,NA,CSVGGGGSYEQYF,TGCAGCGTTGGTGGGGGCGGGAGCTACGAGCAGTACTTC
few,TRBV7-9,TRBJ2-7,TRBD1,CASSPNMRGLGEQYF,TGTGCCAGCAGCCCGAATATGAGGGGGCTGGGGGAGCAGTACTTC